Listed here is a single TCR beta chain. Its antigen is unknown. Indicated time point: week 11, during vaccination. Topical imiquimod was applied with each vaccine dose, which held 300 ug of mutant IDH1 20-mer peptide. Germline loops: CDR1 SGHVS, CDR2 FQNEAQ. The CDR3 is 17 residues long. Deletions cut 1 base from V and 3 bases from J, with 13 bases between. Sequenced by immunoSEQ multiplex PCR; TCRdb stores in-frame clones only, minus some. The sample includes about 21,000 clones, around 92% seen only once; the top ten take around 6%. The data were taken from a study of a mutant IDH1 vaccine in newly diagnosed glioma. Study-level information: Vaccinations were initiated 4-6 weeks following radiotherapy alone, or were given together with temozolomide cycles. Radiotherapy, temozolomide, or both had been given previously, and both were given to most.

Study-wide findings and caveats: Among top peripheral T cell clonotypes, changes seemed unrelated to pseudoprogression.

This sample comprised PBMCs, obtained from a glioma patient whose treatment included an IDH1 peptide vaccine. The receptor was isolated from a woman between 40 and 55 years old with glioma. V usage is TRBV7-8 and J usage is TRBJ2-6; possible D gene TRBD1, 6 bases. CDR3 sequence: CASSLEGGGFGANVLTF. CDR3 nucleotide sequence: TGTGCCAGCAGCTTAGAGGGTGGGGGCTTTGGGGCCAACGTCCTGACTTTC.